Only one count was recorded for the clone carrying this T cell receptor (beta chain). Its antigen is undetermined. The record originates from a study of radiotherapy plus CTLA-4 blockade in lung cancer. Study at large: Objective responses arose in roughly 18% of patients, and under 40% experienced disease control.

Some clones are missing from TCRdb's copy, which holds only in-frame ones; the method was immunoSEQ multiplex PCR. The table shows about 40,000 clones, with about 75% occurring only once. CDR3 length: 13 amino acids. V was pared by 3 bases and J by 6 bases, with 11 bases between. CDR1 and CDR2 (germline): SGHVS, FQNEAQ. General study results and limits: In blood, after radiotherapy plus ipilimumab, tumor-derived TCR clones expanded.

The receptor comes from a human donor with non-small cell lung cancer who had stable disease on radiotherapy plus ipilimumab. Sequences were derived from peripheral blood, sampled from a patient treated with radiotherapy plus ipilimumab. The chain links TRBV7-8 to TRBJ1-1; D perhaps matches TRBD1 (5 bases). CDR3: CASSFEGAAEAFF. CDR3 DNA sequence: TGTGCCAGCAGCTTCGAAGGGGCGGCTGAAGCTTTCTTT.